The clone carrying this T cell receptor beta chain was counted between two and nine times. This entry comes from a study of T-cell reconstitution after alpha-beta-depleted transplantation in children. Germline trimming cut 3 bases from V and 6 bases from J; bases unmatched to any gene: 16. The CDR3 covers 17 residues. CDR1 and CDR2 from the germline V gene are SGHRS and YFSETQ. Preparation of the TCRbeta library was carried out with unique molecular identifiers. TCRdb processed the PCR reads anew with MiXCR; each CDR3 protein has one entry. The sample contains about 610,000 distinct CDR3 sequences, roughly a quarter of which appear only once.

The TCR sequence derives from a boy in the first two years of life with Wiskott-Aldrich syndrome, due to receive a stem cell transplant. The V gene is TRBV5-1, the J gene TRBJ2-7, with 9 bases identical to TRBD2. Sequenced here: PBMCs, sampled before TCRalphabeta/CD19-depleted stem cell transplant. CDR3: CASSSPGVSGRFVEQYF. The CDR3, as DNA: TGCGCCAGCAGCTCCCCCGGAGTCAGCGGGAGGTTTGTCGAGCAGTACTTC. The variable domain in full, completed from reference TRBV5-1 and TRBJ2-7, reads KAGVTQTPRYLIKTRGQQVTLSCSPISGHRSVSWYQQTPGQGLQFLFEYFSETQRNKGNFPGRFSGRQFSNSRSEMNVSTLELGDSALYLCASSSPGVSGRFVEQYFGPGTRLTVT.